Reported below is one T cell receptor (beta chain). Trimming took 2 bases from V and 4 from J; bases not matched to a gene: 12. The CDR3 runs to 16 residues. Germline V gene lookup returns CDR1 SGHRS and CDR2 YFSETQ. Participants' reported clinical history set cohort assignment. This sample is drawn from a study of blood T cell repertoires in COVID-19. Looking at the study overall: Donors in the United States, Italy and Spain gave samples during acute or convalescent COVID-19.

Here immunoSEQ multiplex PCR was the method, and the copy in TCRdb shows in-frame clones only, minus some. The sample holds a few hundred thousand clones, roughly 87% seen once. The origin of this receptor is a woman aged 25 to 39 who had recovered from COVID-19. The material sequenced was PBMCs or T cells enriched from blood (not recorded which). The V and J genes are TRBV5-1 and TRBJ2-7; 7 positions match TRBD2. Written as DNA, the CDR3 is TGCGCCAGCAGCTTCGGTGGGAGGGGTTCGGGTTACGAGCAGTACTTC. Amino acid sequence: CASSFGGRGSGYEQYF. Complete variable domain (other parts from reference TRBV5-1 and TRBJ2-7): KAGVTQTPRYLIKTRGQQVTLSCSPISGHRSVSWYQQTPGQGLQFLFEYFSETQRNKGNFPGRFSGRQFSNSRSEMNVSTLELGDSALYLCASSFGGRGSGYEQYFGPGTRLTVT.